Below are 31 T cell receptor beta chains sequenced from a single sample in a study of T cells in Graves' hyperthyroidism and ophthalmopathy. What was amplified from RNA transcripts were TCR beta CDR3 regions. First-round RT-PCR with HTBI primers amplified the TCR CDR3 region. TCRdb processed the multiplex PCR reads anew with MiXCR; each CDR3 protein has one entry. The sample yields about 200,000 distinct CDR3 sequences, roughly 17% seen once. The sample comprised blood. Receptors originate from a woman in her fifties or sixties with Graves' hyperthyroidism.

Here the CDR3 reads CASSSSGTGGIGELFF. For the CDR3, the DNA is TGTGCCAGCAGTTCATCCGGGACCGGGGGTATTGGGGAGCTGTTTTTT. The chain couples TRBV6-5 to TRBJ2-2; D is perhaps TRBD2 (6 bases). The V gene lost 4 bases and the J gene lost 8 bases, with 20 bases spanning the gap. The CDR3 is 16 residues long. The germline V gene encodes CDR1 MNHEY and CDR2 SVGAGI.

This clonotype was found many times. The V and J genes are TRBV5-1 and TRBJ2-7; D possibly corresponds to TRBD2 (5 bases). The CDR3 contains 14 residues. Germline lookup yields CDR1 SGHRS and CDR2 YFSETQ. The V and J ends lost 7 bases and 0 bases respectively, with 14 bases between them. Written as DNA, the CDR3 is TGCGCCAGCTTTTCGGACTCCGACTCCTACGAGCAGTACTTC. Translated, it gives CASFSDSDSYEQYF.

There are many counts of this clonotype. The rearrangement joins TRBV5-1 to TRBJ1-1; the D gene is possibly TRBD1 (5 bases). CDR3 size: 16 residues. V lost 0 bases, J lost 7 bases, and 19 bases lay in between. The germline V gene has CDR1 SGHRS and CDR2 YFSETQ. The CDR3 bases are TGCGCCAGCAGCTTGGGGTATGGGACCCCAGAGGGTGAAGCTTTCTTT. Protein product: CASSLGYGTPEGEAFF.

CDR3 amino acids: CSARATGRTNTEAFF. The CDR3 coding sequence is TGCAGTGCTAGGGCAACCGGCAGGACGAACACTGAAGCTTTCTTT. The chain has TRBV20-1 and TRBJ1-1; D gene unclear. The germline CDR1 and CDR2 sequences are DFQATT and SNEGSKA (reference sequence). The CDR3 loop spans 15 amino acids. V lost 3 bases and J 1 base, leaving 15 bases between the germline ends.

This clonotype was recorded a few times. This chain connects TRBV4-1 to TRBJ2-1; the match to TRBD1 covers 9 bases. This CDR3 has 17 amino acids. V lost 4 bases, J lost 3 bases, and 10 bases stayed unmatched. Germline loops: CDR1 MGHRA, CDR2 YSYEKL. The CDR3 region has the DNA TGCGCCAGCAGCCGGGCGGCCGGACAGGGGATCTACAATGAGCAGTTCTTC. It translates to CASSRAAGQGIYNEQFF.

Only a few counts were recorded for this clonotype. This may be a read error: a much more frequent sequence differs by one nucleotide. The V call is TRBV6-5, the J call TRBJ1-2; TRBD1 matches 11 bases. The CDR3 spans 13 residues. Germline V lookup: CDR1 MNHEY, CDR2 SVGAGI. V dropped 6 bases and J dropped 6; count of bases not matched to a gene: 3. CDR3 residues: CASSRGQGDGYTF. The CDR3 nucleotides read TGTGCCAGCAGCCGGGGACAGGGGGATGGCTACACCTTC.

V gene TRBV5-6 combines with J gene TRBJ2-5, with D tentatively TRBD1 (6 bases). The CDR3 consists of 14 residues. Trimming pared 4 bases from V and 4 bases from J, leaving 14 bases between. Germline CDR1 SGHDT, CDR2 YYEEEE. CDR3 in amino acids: CASSNLRGGETQYF. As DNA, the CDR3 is TGTGCCAGCAGCAATCTCAGGGGCGGAGAGACCCAGTACTTC.

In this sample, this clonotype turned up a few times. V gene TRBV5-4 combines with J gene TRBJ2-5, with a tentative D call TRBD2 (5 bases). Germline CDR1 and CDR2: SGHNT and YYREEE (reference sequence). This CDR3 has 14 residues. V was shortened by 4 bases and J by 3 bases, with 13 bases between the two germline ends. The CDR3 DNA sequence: TGTGCCAGCAGCCAAAAAGGAGCGGAAGAGACCCAGTACTTC. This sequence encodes CASSQKGAEETQYF.

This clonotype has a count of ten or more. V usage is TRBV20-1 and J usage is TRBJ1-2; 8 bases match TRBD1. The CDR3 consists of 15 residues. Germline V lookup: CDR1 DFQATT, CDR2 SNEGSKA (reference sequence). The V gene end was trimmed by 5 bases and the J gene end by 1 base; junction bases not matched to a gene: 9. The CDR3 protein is CSAPPGQAVNYGYTF. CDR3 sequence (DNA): TGCAGTGCTCCCCCGGGACAGGCGGTTAACTATGGCTACACCTTC.

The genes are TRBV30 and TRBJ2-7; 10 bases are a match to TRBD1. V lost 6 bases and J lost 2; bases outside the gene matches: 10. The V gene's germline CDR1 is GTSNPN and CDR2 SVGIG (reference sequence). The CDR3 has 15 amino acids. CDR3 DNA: TGTGCCTGCTACTCCCGGGACAGGGGAACCTACGAGCAGTACTTC. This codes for CACYSRDRGTYEQYF.

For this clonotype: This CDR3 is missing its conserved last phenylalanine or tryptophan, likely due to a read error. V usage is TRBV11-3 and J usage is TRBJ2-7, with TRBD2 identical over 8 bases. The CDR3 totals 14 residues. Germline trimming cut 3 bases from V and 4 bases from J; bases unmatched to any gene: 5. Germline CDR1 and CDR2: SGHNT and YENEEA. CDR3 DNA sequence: TGTGCCAGCAGCTTCGGTAGCGGGATTTACGAGCAGTACCTC. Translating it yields CASSFGSGIYEQYL.

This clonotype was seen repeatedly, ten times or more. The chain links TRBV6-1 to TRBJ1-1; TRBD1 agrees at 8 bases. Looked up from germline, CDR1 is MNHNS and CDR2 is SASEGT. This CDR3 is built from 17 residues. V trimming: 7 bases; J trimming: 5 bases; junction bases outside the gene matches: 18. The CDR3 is CASTQRQGAARGTEAFF. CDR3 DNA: TGTGCCAGCACCCAGCGGCAGGGGGCAGCTCGGGGGACTGAAGCTTTCTTT.

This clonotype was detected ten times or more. The CDR3 reads CASSKAGGYLETQYF. CDR3 DNA sequence: TGTGCCAGCAGCAAAGCGGGAGGCTATCTGGAGACCCAGTACTTC. The V and J genes are TRBV7-6 and TRBJ2-5, with 9 bases fitting TRBD2. Per germline, CDR1 SGHVS and CDR2 FNYEAQ. The CDR3 is made up of 15 amino acids. V shed 5 bases, J shed 5 bases, and the junction held 9 bases outside the gene matches.

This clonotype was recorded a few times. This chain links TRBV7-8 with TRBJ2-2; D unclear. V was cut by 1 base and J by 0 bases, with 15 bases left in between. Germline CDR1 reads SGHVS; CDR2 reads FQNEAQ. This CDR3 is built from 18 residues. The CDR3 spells CASSLGWEQHANTGELFF. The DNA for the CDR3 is TGTGCCAGCAGCTTAGGATGGGAACAACACGCGAACACCGGGGAGCTGTTTTTT.

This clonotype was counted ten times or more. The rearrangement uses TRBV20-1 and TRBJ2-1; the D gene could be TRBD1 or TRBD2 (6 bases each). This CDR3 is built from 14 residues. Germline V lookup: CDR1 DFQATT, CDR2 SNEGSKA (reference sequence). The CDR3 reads CSRGGTPFYNEQFF. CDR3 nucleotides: TGCAGCCGAGGGGGGACTCCGTTCTACAATGAGCAGTTCTTC.

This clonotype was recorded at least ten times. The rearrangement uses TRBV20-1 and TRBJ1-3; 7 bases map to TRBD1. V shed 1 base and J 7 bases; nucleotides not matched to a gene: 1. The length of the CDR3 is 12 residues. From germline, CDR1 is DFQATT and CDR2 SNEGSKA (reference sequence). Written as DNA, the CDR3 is TGCAGTGCTAGAGCAGGGGGGAACACCATATATTTT. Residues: CSARAGGNTIYF.

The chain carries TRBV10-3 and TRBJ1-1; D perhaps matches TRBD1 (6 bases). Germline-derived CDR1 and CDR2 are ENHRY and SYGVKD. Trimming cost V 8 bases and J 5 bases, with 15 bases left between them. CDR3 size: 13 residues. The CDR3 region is CAIGRGGGTEAFF. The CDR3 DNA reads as TGTGCCATCGGGAGGGGGGGAGGGACTGAAGCTTTCTTT.

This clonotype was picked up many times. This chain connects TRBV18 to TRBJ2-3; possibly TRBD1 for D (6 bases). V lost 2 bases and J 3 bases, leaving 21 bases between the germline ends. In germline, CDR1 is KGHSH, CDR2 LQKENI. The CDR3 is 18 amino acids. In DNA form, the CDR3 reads TGTGCCAGCTCACCATATTCGACAGGCCCCTTAAGGACAGATACGCAGTATTTT. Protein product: CASSPYSTGPLRTDTQYF.

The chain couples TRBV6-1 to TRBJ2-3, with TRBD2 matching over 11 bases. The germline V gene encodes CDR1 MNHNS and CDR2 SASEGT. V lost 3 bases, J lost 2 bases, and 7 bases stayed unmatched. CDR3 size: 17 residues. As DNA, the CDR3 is TGTGCCAGCAGTGATCTCACTAGCGGGAGAAACACAGATACGCAGTATTTT. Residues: CASSDLTSGRNTDTQYF.

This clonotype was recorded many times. CDR3 in amino acids: CASSQAKAQGPQFF. The CDR3, as DNA: TGTGCCAGCAGCCAGGCCAAGGCACAGGGGCCGCAATTCTTT. The rearrangement links TRBV3-1 to TRBJ1-1, with TRBD1 matching over 7 bases. The CDR3 loop spans 14 amino acids. In germline, CDR1 is LGHDT, CDR2 YNNKEL (reference sequence). Trimming took 3 bases from V and 14 from J; bases not matched to a gene: 15.

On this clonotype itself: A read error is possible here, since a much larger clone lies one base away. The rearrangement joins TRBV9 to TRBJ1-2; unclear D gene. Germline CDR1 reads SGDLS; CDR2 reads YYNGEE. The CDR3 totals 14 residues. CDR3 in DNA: TGTGCCAGCAGCGTAGCTCCGGATAACTATAGCTACACCTTC. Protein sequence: CASSVAPDNYSYTF. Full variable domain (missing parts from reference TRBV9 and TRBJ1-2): DSGVTQTPKHLITATGQRVTLRCSPRSGDLSVYWYQQSLDQGLQFLIQYYNGEERAKGNILERFSAQQFPDLHSELNLSSLELGDSALYFCASSVAPDNYSYTFGSGTRLTVV.

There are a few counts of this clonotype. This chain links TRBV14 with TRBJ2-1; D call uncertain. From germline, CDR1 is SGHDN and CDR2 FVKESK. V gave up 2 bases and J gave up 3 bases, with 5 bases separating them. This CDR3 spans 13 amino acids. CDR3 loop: CASSQWGYNEQFF. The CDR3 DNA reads TGTGCCAGCAGCCAATGGGGCTACAATGAGCAGTTCTTC.

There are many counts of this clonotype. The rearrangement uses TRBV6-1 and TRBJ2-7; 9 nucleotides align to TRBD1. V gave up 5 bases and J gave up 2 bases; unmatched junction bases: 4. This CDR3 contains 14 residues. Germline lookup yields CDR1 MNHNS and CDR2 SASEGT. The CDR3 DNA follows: TGTGCCAGCAGTTCCAGACAGGGGGCCTACGAGCAGTACTTC. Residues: CASSSRQGAYEQYF.

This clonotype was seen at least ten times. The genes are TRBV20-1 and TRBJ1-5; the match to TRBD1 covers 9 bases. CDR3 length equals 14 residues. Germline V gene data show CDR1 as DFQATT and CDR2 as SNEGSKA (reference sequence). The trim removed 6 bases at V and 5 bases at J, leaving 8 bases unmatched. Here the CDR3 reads CSARDRVYDQPQHF. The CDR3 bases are TGCAGTGCCAGGGACAGGGTGTACGATCAGCCCCAGCATTTT.

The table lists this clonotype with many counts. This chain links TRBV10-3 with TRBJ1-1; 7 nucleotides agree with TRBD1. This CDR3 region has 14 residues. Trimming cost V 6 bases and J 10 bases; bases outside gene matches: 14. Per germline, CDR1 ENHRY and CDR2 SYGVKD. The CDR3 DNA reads TGTGCCATCAGGTTTACAGGGGCCGTCGATAGAGCTTTCTTT. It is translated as CAIRFTGAVDRAFF.

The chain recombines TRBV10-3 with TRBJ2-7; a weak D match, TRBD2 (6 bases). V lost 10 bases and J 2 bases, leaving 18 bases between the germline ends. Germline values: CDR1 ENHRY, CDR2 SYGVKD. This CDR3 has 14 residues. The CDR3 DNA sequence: TGTGCCACACTACCGGGACTTCTCACCTACGAGCAGTACTTC. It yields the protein CATLPGLLTYEQYF.

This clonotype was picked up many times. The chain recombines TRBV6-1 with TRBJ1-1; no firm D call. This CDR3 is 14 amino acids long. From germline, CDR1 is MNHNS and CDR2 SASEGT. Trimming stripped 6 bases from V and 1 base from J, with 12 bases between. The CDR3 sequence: CASRADEWNTEAFF. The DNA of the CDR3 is TGTGCCAGCAGGGCGGATGAGTGGAACACTGAAGCTTTCTTT.

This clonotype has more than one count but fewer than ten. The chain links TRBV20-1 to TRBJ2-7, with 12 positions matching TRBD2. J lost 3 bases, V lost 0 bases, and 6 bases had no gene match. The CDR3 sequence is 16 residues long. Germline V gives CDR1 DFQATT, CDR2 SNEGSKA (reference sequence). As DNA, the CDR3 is TGCAGTGCTAGAGAACTAGCGGGAGGAGATGGCTACGAGCAGTACTTC. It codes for CSARELAGGDGYEQYF.

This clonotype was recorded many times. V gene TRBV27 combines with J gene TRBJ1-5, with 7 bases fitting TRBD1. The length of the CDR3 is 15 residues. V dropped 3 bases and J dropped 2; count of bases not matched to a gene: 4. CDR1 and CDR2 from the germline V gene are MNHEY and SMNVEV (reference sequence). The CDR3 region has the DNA TGTGCCAGCAGTTTTGGCCAGGGGGGCAATCAGCCCCAGCATTTT. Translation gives CASSFGQGGNQPQHF.

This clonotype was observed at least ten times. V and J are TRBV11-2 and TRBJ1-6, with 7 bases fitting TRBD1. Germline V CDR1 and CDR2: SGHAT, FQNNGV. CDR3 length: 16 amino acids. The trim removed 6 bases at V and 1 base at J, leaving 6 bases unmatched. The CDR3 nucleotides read TGTGCCAGCAGAAAGACAGGGATGTCCTATAATTCACCCCTCCACTTT. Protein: CASRKTGMSYNSPLHF.

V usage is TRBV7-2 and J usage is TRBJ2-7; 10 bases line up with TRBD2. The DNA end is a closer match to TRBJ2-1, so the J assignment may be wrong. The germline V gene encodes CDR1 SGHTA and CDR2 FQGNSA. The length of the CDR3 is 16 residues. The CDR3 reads CASSFGSGRDTYEQFF. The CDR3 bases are TGTGCCAGCAGCTTCGGGAGCGGGAGGGACACCTACGAGCAGTTCTTC.